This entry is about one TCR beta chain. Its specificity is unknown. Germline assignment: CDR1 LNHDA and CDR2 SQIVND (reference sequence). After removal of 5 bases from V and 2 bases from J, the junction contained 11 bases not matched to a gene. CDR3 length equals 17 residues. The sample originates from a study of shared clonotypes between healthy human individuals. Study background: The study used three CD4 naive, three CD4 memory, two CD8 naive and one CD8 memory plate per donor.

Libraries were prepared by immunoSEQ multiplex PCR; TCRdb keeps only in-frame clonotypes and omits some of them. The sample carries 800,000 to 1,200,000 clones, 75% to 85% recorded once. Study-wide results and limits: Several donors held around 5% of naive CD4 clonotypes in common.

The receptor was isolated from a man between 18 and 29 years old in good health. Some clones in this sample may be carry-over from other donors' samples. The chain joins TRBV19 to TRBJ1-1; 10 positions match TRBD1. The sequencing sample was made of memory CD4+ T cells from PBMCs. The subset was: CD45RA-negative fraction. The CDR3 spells CASSLKPGQGNNTEAFF. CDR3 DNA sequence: TGTGCCAGTAGTTTAAAACCGGGACAGGGGAACAACACTGAAGCTTTCTTT.